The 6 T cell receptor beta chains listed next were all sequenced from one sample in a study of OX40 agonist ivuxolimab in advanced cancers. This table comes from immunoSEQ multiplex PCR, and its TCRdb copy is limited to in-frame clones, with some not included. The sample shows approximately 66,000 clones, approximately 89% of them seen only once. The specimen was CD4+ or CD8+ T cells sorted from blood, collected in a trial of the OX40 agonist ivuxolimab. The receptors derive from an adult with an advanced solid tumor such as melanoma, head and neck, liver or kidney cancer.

The CDR3 DNA sequence: TGTGCCAGCTCACTACAGGAGATGAGCTATGGCTACACCTTC. Protein product: CASSLQEMSYGYTF. The rearrangement joins TRBV18 to TRBJ1-2; maybe TRBD1 (5 bases). From germline, CDR1 is KGHSH and CDR2 LQKENI. The germline V and J ends were trimmed by 4 bases and 4 bases, with 13 bases remaining between them. This CDR3 has 14 amino acids.

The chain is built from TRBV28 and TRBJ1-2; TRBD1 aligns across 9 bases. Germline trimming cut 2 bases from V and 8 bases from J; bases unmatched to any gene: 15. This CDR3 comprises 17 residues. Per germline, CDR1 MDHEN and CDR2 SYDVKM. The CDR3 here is CASSLIGGQGRTGGYTF. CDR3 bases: TGTGCCAGCAGTTTAATAGGGGGACAGGGCCGAACGGGGGGCTACACCTTC.

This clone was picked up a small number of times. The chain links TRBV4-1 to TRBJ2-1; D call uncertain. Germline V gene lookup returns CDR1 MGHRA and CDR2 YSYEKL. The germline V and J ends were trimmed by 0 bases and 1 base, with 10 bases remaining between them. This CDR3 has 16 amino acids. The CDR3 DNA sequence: TGCGCCAGCAGCCAAGAGGGCAGTGCTTCCTACAATGAGCAGTTCTTC. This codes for CASSQEGSASYNEQFF.

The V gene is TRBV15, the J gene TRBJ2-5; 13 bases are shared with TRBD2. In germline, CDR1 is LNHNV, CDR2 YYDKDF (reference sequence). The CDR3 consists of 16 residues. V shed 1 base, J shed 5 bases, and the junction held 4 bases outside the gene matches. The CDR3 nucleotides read TGTGCCACCAGCAGAGTGGGACTAGCGGGGCGGGAGACCCAGTACTTC. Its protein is CATSRVGLAGRETQYF.

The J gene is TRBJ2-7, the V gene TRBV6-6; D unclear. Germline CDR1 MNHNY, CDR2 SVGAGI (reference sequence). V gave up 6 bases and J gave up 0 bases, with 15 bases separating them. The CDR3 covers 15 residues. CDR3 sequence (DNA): TGTGCCAGCAGCCTCTCCCAGGTCAACTCCTACGAGCAGTACTTC. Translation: CASSLSQVNSYEQYF.

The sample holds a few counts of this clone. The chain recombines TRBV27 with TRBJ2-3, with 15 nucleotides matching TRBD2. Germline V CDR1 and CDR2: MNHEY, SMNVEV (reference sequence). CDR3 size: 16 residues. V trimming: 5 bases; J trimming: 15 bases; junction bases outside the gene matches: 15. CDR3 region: CASSGGLAGGGDTPYF. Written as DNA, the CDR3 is TGTGCCAGCAGTGGGGGACTAGCGGGGGGCGGGGATACGCCCTATTTT.